The text below deals with one TCR beta chain. Losses at the gene ends were 2 bases for V and 3 bases for J; bases not matched to a gene: 6. Germline V gene sequence: CDR1 SGDLS, CDR2 YYNGEE. This CDR3 comprises 15 residues. Methods used by the authors: Amplification with reference gene primers provided the estimates of nucleated cell counts. The table came from immunoSEQ multiplex PCR; TCRdb's copy has only in-frame clones and leaves some out. D and trimming come from the DNA, and the V and J calls and clone size come from that table. The profile shows 68,000 or so clones, 70% to 80% of them singletons. This record comes from a study of blood T cell repertoires in COVID-19. Study background: Acute and convalescent COVID-19 samples came from the United States, Italy and Spain. The analysed material was cDNA or gDNA that came from T cells, B-cell-depleted T cells, or PBMCs.

Sequencing was carried out using peripheral blood. The TCR comes from a human donor in a cohort sampled during active COVID-19. V usage is TRBV9 and J usage is TRBJ2-7, with 9 bases aligning to TRBD2. CDR3 DNA: TGTGCCAGCAGCGTCACTAGCGGGTCCCTCTACGAGCAGTACTTC. Residues: CASSVTSGSLYEQYF.